The 4 T cell receptor beta chains below come from one sample, sequenced in a study of CD8 T cells in ankylosing spondylitis. A single record per CDR3 protein comes from TCRdb applying MiXCR to the 5' RACE reads. The sample holds 150,000 to 250,000 distinct CDR3 sequences, roughly 13% seen once. Sample: blood, either unsorted or a sorted T cell fraction (not recorded which). The receptors here all came from a male donor with ankylosing spondylitis or in good health (not recorded which).

The chain carries TRBV30 and TRBJ2-2, with D unresolved. V lost 1 base, J lost 1 base, and 7 bases lay in between. This CDR3 contains 14 residues. Looked up from germline, CDR1 is GTSNPN and CDR2 is SVGIG (reference sequence). CDR3 residues: CAWSGSVNTGELFF. The CDR3 DNA reads TGTGCCTGGAGTGGCTCGGTGAACACCGGGGAGCTGTTTTTT. The full variable domain, completed using reference TRBV30 and TRBJ2-2, is SQTIHQWPATLVQPVGSPLSLECTVEGTSNPNLYWYRQAAGRGLQLLFYSVGIGQISSEVPQNLSASRPQDRQFILSSKKLLLSDSGFYLCAWSGSVNTGELFFGEGSRLTVL.

The rearrangement links TRBV4-1 to TRBJ1-1; D unclear. There are 15 residues in the CDR3. Trimming took off 1 base at V and 5 bases at J, with 14 bases between the two ends. Germline V CDR1 and CDR2: MGHRA, YSYEKL. CDR3 bases: TGCGCCAGCAGCCAAGCGACGGGAGGAGATACTGAAGCTTTCTTT. Protein sequence: CASSQATGGDTEAFF.

This chain connects TRBV5-1 to TRBJ2-6; D not resolved. Germline lookup yields CDR1 SGHRS and CDR2 YFSETQ. Trimming cost V 0 bases and J 0 bases, with 4 bases left between them. This CDR3 region has 15 residues. Here the CDR3 reads CASSLGDSGANVLTF. In nucleotides, the CDR3 is TGCGCCAGCAGCTTGGGGGACTCTGGGGCCAACGTCCTGACTTTC. The full variable domain, with the rest looked up from reference TRBV5-1 and TRBJ2-6, is KAGVTQTPRYLIKTRGQQVTLSCSPISGHRSVSWYQQTPGQGLQFLFEYFSETQRNKGNFPGRFSGRQFSNSRSEMNVSTLELGDSALYLCASSLGDSGANVLTFGAGSRLTVL.

This clonotype was observed a few times. The chain joins TRBV5-1 to TRBJ2-3; D is perhaps TRBD1 (7 bases). Trimming removed 2 bases from V and 1 base from J, with 17 bases in between. CDR1 is SGHRS, CDR2 YFSETQ, per germline. The CDR3 is 17 amino acids. CDR3 protein: CASSFVGGGQRTDTQYF. In nucleotides, the CDR3 is TGCGCCAGCAGCTTCGTAGGAGGGGGCCAGCGCACAGATACGCAGTATTTT.